This passage covers 29 T cell receptor beta chains from one sample sequenced in a study of blood T cell repertoires in COVID-19. Sequencing used immunoSEQ multiplex PCR; TCRdb keeps in-frame clones, though not all of them. The sample lists roughly 300,000 clones; 92% were seen once. Sequencing was performed on PBMCs or T cells enriched from blood (not recorded which). These receptors were collected from a woman aged 30 to 39 who had recovered from COVID-19.

This rearrangement joins TRBV6-5 to TRBJ1-2; D is unresolved. Trimming removed 6 bases from V and 8 bases from J, with 19 bases in between. This CDR3 is built from 14 residues. Germline assignment: CDR1 MNHEY and CDR2 SVGAGI. The CDR3 is CASSTLGGEVGYTF. In nucleotides, the CDR3 is TGTGCCAGCAGCACTCTTGGCGGAGAAGTGGGCTACACCTTC.

The J gene is TRBJ2-4, the V gene TRBV5-1; 11 bases align to TRBD1. CDR1 and CDR2 (germline): SGHRS, YFSETQ. This CDR3 has 14 residues. V lost 3 bases, J lost 7 bases, and 3 bases stayed unmatched. CDR3 loop: CASSSGQGVNIQYF. CDR3 nucleotide sequence: TGCGCCAGCAGCTCGGGACAGGGGGTGAACATTCAGTACTTC.

The chain employs TRBV10-3 and TRBJ2-7, with 9 bases fitting TRBD1. The J segment lost 2 bases and the V segment lost 3 bases, leaving 5 bases of the junction unmatched. Germline V lookup: CDR1 ENHRY, CDR2 SYGVKD. The CDR3 contains 15 residues. DNA of the CDR3: TGTGCCATCAGTGATGGGACAGGGAGACCCTACGAGCAGTACTTC. It is translated as CAISDGTGRPYEQYF.

The count of this clone is one. The chain couples TRBV5-1 to TRBJ1-1, with 7 positions matching TRBD1. V trimming: 4 bases; J trimming: 3 bases; junction bases outside the gene matches: 6. The CDR3 totals 14 residues. Germline CDR1 and CDR2: SGHRS and YFSETQ. This chain's CDR3 is CASSDRQGYTEAFF. CDR3 DNA sequence: TGCGCCAGCAGCGACAGACAGGGCTACACTGAAGCTTTCTTT.

This rearrangement joins TRBV28 to TRBJ1-5, with 8 bases identical to TRBD1. The CDR3 is made up of 15 amino acids. Germline loops: CDR1 MDHEN, CDR2 SYDVKM. The junction had 7 bases not matched to a gene; V was cut back by 5 bases and J by 4 bases. CDR3 protein: CASSPRGQANQPQHF. CDR3 bases: TGTGCCAGCAGTCCACGGGGACAGGCGAATCAGCCCCAGCATTTT.

The chain employs TRBV3-1 (or the pseudogene TRBV3-2) and TRBJ1-2; 9 bases agree with TRBD1. The length of the CDR3 is 13 residues. V shed 5 bases and J 2 bases; nucleotides not matched to a gene: 0. The germline V gene encodes CDR1 LGHDT and CDR2 YNNKEL (reference sequence). CDR3 protein: CASSGQGNYGYTF. CDR3 in DNA: TGTGCCAGCAGCGGACAGGGGAACTATGGCTACACCTTC.

The gene calls are TRBV28 and TRBJ2-7; 7 bases match TRBD1. This CDR3 region has 13 residues. Trimming cost V 7 bases and J 4 bases; bases outside gene matches: 7. Germline CDR1 is MDHEN and CDR2 is SYDVKM. The CDR3 spells CASTKQGIYEQYF. The DNA of the CDR3 is TGTGCCAGCACCAAACAGGGGATATACGAGCAGTACTTC.

For the CDR3, the DNA is TGTGCCTGGGGTCCGGGACTGACAGATGATGGCTACACCTTC. It is translated as CAWGPGLTDDGYTF. V gene TRBV30 combines with J gene TRBJ1-2; D possibly corresponds to TRBD1 (5 bases). The CDR3 has 14 amino acids. Germline V gene lookup returns CDR1 GTSNPN and CDR2 SVGIG (reference sequence). Trimming left V 5 bases short and J 6 bases short, with 19 bases between.

This chain uses TRBV4-1 with TRBJ1-4, with 7 bases matching TRBD1. Unmatched junction bases numbered 7, after V lost 4 bases and J lost 5 bases. Germline CDR1 reads MGHRA; CDR2 reads YSYEKL. The CDR3 is 15 amino acids. The CDR3 loop reads CASSPTGTENEKLFF. CDR3 DNA: TGCGCCAGCAGCCCAACCGGGACAGAGAATGAAAAACTGTTTTTT.

The V and J genes are TRBV28 and TRBJ1-6, with 7 bases fitting TRBD1. V gave up 0 bases and J gave up 6 bases; unmatched junction bases: 5. The CDR3 has 16 amino acids. Germline-derived CDR1 and CDR2 are MDHEN and SYDVKM. CDR3: CASSLWGDRINSPLHF. As DNA, the CDR3 is TGTGCCAGCAGTTTATGGGGGGACAGAATTAATTCACCCCTCCACTTT.

For the CDR3, the DNA is TGCGCCAGCAGCCACTCAGGGGGCGGGTGGACTGAAGCTTTCTTT. This gives the protein CASSHSGGGWTEAFF. The gene calls are TRBV4-1 and TRBJ1-1; 8 positions agree with TRBD1. This CDR3 has 15 residues. Germline V gene lookup returns CDR1 MGHRA and CDR2 YSYEKL. Trimming took 3 bases from V and 5 from J; bases not matched to a gene: 8.

CDR3 protein: CASSLARRAEQYF. CDR3 DNA sequence: TGTGCCAGCAGCTTAGCCCGGAGGGCCGAGCAGTACTTC. The chain recombines TRBV7-9 with TRBJ2-7; perhaps TRBD2 as D (6 bases). The CDR3 consists of 13 residues. CDR1 and CDR2 from the germline V gene are SEHNR and FQNEAQ (reference sequence). V lost 0 bases, J lost 6 bases, and 9 bases lay in between.

The chain uses TRBV5-5 and TRBJ1-1; D gene unclear. CDR1 is SGHKS, CDR2 YYEKEE, per germline (reference sequence). The CDR3 length is 12 residues. Between the trimmed V and J ends, which lost 2 bases and 2 bases, there was a span of 4 bases. CDR3 bases: TGTGCCAGCAGCTTCCTAAACACTGAAGCTTTCTTT. Translated: CASSFLNTEAFF.

For the CDR3, the DNA is TGTGCCAGCAGCGTAGCGAGGGGACAACCGAACACCGGGGAGCTGTTTTTT. Amino acids: CASSVARGQPNTGELFF. This rearrangement joins TRBV9 to TRBJ2-2, with D possibly matching TRBD1 (6 bases). This CDR3 region has 17 residues. CDR1 is SGDLS and CDR2 is YYNGEE in the germline V gene. The ends were cut back, 0 bases at V and 0 bases at J, with 12 bases in the middle.

This sequence joins TRBV7-2 and TRBJ1-5; no firm D call. This CDR3 is built from 12 residues. The germline V and J ends were trimmed by 8 bases and 4 bases, with 9 bases remaining between them. The germline V gene has CDR1 SGHTA and CDR2 FQGNSA. CDR3 residues: CASGRGNQPQHF. CDR3 nucleotides: TGTGCCAGCGGACGGGGAAATCAGCCCCAGCATTTT.

This chain joins TRBV5-4 and TRBJ2-7; 9 bases match TRBD1. Germline V gene data show CDR1 as SGHNT and CDR2 as YYREEE (reference sequence). The CDR3 is 15 amino acids. Unmatched junction bases numbered 8, after V lost 7 bases and J lost 0 bases. As DNA, the CDR3 is TGTGCCAGCGCCGGCGGGACAGGGAGCTCCTACGAGCAGTACTTC. Residues: CASAGGTGSSYEQYF.

The genes are TRBV9 and TRBJ1-6, with D tentatively TRBD1 (6 bases). V lost 3 bases, J lost 10 bases, and 23 bases lay in between. The germline CDR1 and CDR2 sequences are SGDLS and YYNGEE. This CDR3 has 17 residues. The CDR3 region has the DNA TGTGCCAGCAGCGCTCCGATGGGGACATCTCATGTATCACCCCTCCACTTT. As protein: CASSAPMGTSHVSPLHF.

A few counts support this clone. This rearrangement joins TRBV29-1 to TRBJ1-1; D unclear. V was pared by 7 bases and J by 3 bases, with 12 bases between. CDR1 and CDR2 from the germline V gene are SQVTM and ANQGSEA. CDR3 size: 12 residues. This CDR3 reads CSAEATDTEAFF. The CDR3 nucleotides are TGCAGCGCAGAAGCCACCGACACTGAAGCTTTCTTT.

The chain uses TRBV3-1 (or the pseudogene TRBV3-2) and TRBJ2-1; D possibly corresponds to TRBD2 (5 bases). This CDR3 has 15 amino acids. V was pared by 4 bases and J by 2 bases, with 12 bases between. Germline CDR1 and CDR2: LGHDT and YNNKEL (reference sequence). CDR3 protein: CASSLSGATYNEQFF. CDR3 nucleotides: TGTGCCAGCAGCCTGAGCGGAGCCACCTACAATGAGCAGTTCTTC.

CDR3 nucleotides: TGTGCCAGCAGCCGAGACCCTCCTTCGGCAAATCGAGGGGGAAATTCACCCCTCCACTTT. As protein: CASSRDPPSANRGGNSPLHF. The chain joins TRBV6-6 to TRBJ1-6, with D possibly matching TRBD1 (6 bases). The CDR3 consists of 20 residues. Looked up from germline, CDR1 is MNHNY and CDR2 is SVGAGI (reference sequence). Trimming stripped 6 bases from V and 7 bases from J, with 31 bases between.

V and J are TRBV10-3 and TRBJ2-1; 7 nucleotides align to TRBD1. Trimming cost V 5 bases and J 0 bases; bases outside gene matches: 4. This CDR3 comprises 15 residues. CDR1 ENHRY and CDR2 SYGVKD come from the germline V gene. The CDR3 DNA follows: TGTGCCATCAGTCACGGGACAGCCTCCTACAATGAGCAGTTCTTC. This translates into CAISHGTASYNEQFF.

The V and J genes are TRBV5-1 and TRBJ2-5, with TRBD1 identical over 10 bases. Unmatched junction bases numbered 8, after V lost 2 bases and J lost 1 base. CDR1 is SGHRS, CDR2 YFSETQ, per germline. This CDR3 is 17 amino acids long. The CDR3 DNA reads as TGCGCCAGCAGCTTTCTTACCGGGACAGGGGCCCAAGAGACCCAGTACTTC. This gives the protein CASSFLTGTGAQETQYF.

The rearrangement uses TRBV6-5 and TRBJ1-2; 7 bases agree with TRBD1. Losses at the gene ends were 5 bases for V and 2 bases for J; bases not matched to a gene: 2. The CDR3 is made up of 13 amino acids. Germline V CDR1 and CDR2: MNHEY, SVGAGI. The CDR3 DNA sequence: TGTGCCAGCAGTAACAGGGGAAACTATGGCTACACCTTC. Translated: CASSNRGNYGYTF.

The chain has TRBV5-6 and TRBJ2-1; the match to TRBD2 covers 11 bases. The V gene's germline CDR1 is SGHDT and CDR2 YYEEEE. J lost 7 bases, V lost 2 bases, and 11 bases had no gene match. This CDR3 is 17 amino acids long. The CDR3 protein is CASSLLLSGGARNEQFF. CDR3 nucleotides: TGTGCCAGCAGCTTACTTCTTAGCGGGGGGGCAAGGAATGAGCAGTTCTTC.

The chain is built from TRBV4-3 and TRBJ2-7; TRBD2 aligns across 12 bases. CDR1 and CDR2 from the germline V gene are LGHNA and YSLEER. V lost 2 bases, J lost 3 bases, and 5 bases stayed unmatched. The CDR3 spans 16 residues. This CDR3 is CASSQTSGRSLYEQYF. The CDR3 nucleotides read TGCGCCAGCAGCCAAACTAGCGGGAGGTCCCTCTACGAGCAGTACTTC.

The chain combines TRBV7-9 with TRBJ1-1; D is possibly TRBD1 (6 bases). The CDR3 sequence is 14 residues long. V dropped 6 bases and J dropped 0 bases, with 11 bases sitting between them. CDR1 is SEHNR, CDR2 FQNEAQ, per germline (reference sequence). For the CDR3, the DNA is TGTGCCAGCAGTCGCACAGGGATGAACACTGAAGCTTTCTTT. Encoded protein: CASSRTGMNTEAFF.

The genes are TRBV20-1 and TRBJ2-1; weak D call: TRBD1 (6 bases). The germline V gene has CDR1 DFQATT and CDR2 SNEGSKA (reference sequence). The CDR3 has 13 amino acids. Between the trimmed V and J ends, which lost 3 bases and 3 bases, there was a span of 9 bases. The CDR3 loop is CSASRDNYNEQFF. The CDR3 DNA reads TGCAGTGCTAGTAGGGACAACTACAATGAGCAGTTCTTC.

The V gene is TRBV3-1 (or the pseudogene TRBV3-2), the J gene TRBJ1-1, with 9 nucleotides matching TRBD1. The CDR3 spans 14 residues. Germline V lookup: CDR1 LGHDT, CDR2 YNNKEL (reference sequence). Unmatched junction bases numbered 3, after V lost 4 bases and J lost 3 bases. The CDR3, as DNA: TGTGCCAGCAGCCCGAGGACAGGGGACACTGAAGCTTTCTTT. As protein: CASSPRTGDTEAFF.

The V and J genes are TRBV5-1 and TRBJ2-1, with D tentatively TRBD1 (5 bases). V lost 0 bases to trimming and J lost 6 bases, with 16 bases between them. CDR3 size: 16 residues. CDR1 is SGHRS, CDR2 YFSETQ, per germline. CDR3 bases: TGCGCCAGCAGCTTGGAGGTGGGGCCAGGAAGCAATGAGCAGTTCTTC. Protein: CASSLEVGPGSNEQFF.